Following are 27 T cell receptor beta chains from one sample sequenced in a study of blood T cell repertoires in COVID-19. Method: immunoSEQ multiplex PCR; TCRdb's copy keeps in-frame clones and lacks some. Among some 130,000 clones listed, over 80% were seen once. The sample consisted of peripheral blood. These receptors were obtained from a man in his 70s with acute or convalescent COVID-19.

This clone occurred once. The chain couples TRBV7-2 to TRBJ2-7, with 14 positions matching TRBD2. The CDR3 sequence is 16 residues long. Germline V gene sequence: CDR1 SGHTA, CDR2 FQGNSA. V lost 0 bases and J lost 3; bases outside the gene matches: 1. CDR3 in DNA: TGTGCCAGCAGCTTAGCGGGGACTAGCGGGGGCTACGAGCAGTACTTC. This sequence encodes CASSLAGTSGGYEQYF.

This rearrangement joins TRBV5-6 to TRBJ1-6; TRBD1 is a possible D gene (5 bases). Per the germline V gene, CDR1 is SGHDT and CDR2 is YYEEEE. V dropped 0 bases and J dropped 6 bases, with 16 bases sitting between them. This CDR3 region has 17 residues. The CDR3 nucleotides read TGTGCCAGCAGCTTGGCCGGGGGGAGGATATTTAATTCACCCCTCCACTTT. It encodes CASSLAGGRIFNSPLHF.

The chain has TRBV4-1 and TRBJ1-6; D is perhaps TRBD1 (5 bases). This CDR3 comprises 17 residues. V was clipped by 0 bases and J by 4 bases, with 13 bases between them. CDR1 is MGHRA, CDR2 YSYEKL, per germline. The CDR3 DNA reads TGCGCCAGCAGCCAAGAGGGGGGGGACGTTTATAATTCACCCCTCCACTTT. Translated: CASSQEGGDVYNSPLHF.

This clone was detected a few times. This chain connects TRBV6-5 to TRBJ1-6; D not resolved. V lost 2 bases and J 6 bases, leaving 14 bases between the germline ends. This CDR3 is built from 16 residues. Germline assignment: CDR1 MNHEY and CDR2 SVGAGI. The CDR3 region is CASSYTQTSTNSPLHF. CDR3 DNA sequence: TGTGCCAGCAGTTACACTCAGACATCTACTAATTCACCCCTCCACTTT.

This clone was observed a handful of times. The chain is built from TRBV7-9 and TRBJ1-2, with TRBD1 as a possible D gene (6 bases). Germline V gene data show CDR1 as SEHNR and CDR2 as FQNEAQ (reference sequence). Trimming cost V 1 base and J 9 bases, with 9 bases left between them. The CDR3 spans 12 residues. CDR3 region: CASSLEGGRYTF. DNA of the CDR3: TGTGCCAGCAGCTTAGAAGGGGGTCGCTACACCTTC.

This clone turned up a few times. The rearrangement links TRBV19 to TRBJ2-7, with unresolved D. The germline gives CDR1 LNHDA, CDR2 SQIVND (reference sequence). This CDR3 region has 13 residues. Trimming took 3 bases from V and 3 from J, leaving 9 bases between them. The CDR3 DNA is TGTGCCAGTAGTATCACGGGTGTCTACGAGCAGTACTTC. Residues: CASSITGVYEQYF.

The V and J genes are TRBV10-3 and TRBJ2-1; TRBD2 agrees at 11 bases. CDR3 length: 15 residues. V was pared by 6 bases and J by 5 bases, with 6 bases of the junction left unmatched. Germline V gene data show CDR1 as ENHRY and CDR2 as SYGVKD. CDR3 protein: CAIRALAGGDNEQFF. DNA of the CDR3: TGTGCCATCAGGGCTCTAGCGGGGGGTGACAATGAGCAGTTCTTC.

The chain is built from TRBV5-4 and TRBJ2-3; D is undetermined. Germline lookup yields CDR1 SGHNT and CDR2 YYREEE (reference sequence). This CDR3 region has 13 residues. The ends were cut back, 4 bases at V and 5 bases at J, with 11 bases in the middle. CDR3 DNA sequence: TGTGCCAGCAGCCGCGTTAATGGAGATACGCAGTATTTT. Translating gives CASSRVNGDTQYF.

V and J are TRBV30 and TRBJ2-1; 13 bases agree with TRBD2. This CDR3 contains 15 residues. Trimming cost V 3 bases and J 7 bases; bases outside gene matches: 6. The germline gives CDR1 GTSNPN, CDR2 SVGIG (reference sequence). As DNA, the CDR3 is TGTGCCTGGAGAGCCCCGGGACTAGCGGGGAATGAGCAGTTCTTC. It specifies CAWRAPGLAGNEQFF.

A single count supports this clone. CDR3 protein: CASRAGGSWYF. CDR3 coding DNA: TGTGCCAGCAGGGCTGGCGGGAGCTGGTACTTC. This chain uses TRBV3-1 (or the pseudogene TRBV3-2) with TRBJ2-7; 7 bases are shared with TRBD2. Germline V gene data show CDR1 as LGHDT and CDR2 as YNNKEL (reference sequence). V lost 6 bases to trimming and J lost 12 bases; unmatched junction nucleotides: 8. The CDR3 is 11 residues long.

J is TRBJ2-1 and V is TRBV18, with 9 bases identical to TRBD2. Trimming removed 3 bases from V and 4 bases from J; junction bases left unmatched: 19. The germline CDR1 and CDR2 sequences are KGHSH and LQKENI. The CDR3 sequence is 20 residues long. This CDR3 reads CASSPRGSSGVFSSYNEQFF. The CDR3 nucleotides are TGTGCCAGCTCACCCAGAGGGTCTAGCGGGGTTTTCTCGTCTTACAATGAGCAGTTCTTC.

A remark on this clone: The same CDR3 can be traced to other DNA sequences in this sample. V and J are TRBV5-1 and TRBJ1-2, with unresolved D. CDR3 size: 12 residues. Trimming pared 2 bases from V and 8 bases from J, leaving 10 bases between. Germline assignment: CDR1 SGHRS and CDR2 YFSETQ. The CDR3 loop reads CASSFGLDGYTF. CDR3 coding DNA: TGCGCCAGCAGCTTCGGACTCGACGGCTACACCTTC.

The rearrangement uses TRBV7-9 and TRBJ1-3, with D maybe TRBD1 (6 bases). From germline, CDR1 is SEHNR and CDR2 FQNEAQ (reference sequence). The CDR3 runs 13 residues. V lost 8 bases and J 2 bases, leaving 10 bases between the germline ends. As DNA, the CDR3 is TGTGCCAGCTCGACAGGACCTGGAAACACCATATATTTT. This translates into CASSTGPGNTIYF.

V and J are TRBV27 and TRBJ2-1; no definite D call. The CDR3 consists of 15 residues. The germline gives CDR1 MNHEY, CDR2 SMNVEV (reference sequence). V was pared by 0 bases and J by 7 bases, with 13 bases between. The CDR3 DNA sequence: TGTGCCAGCAGTTTATCAGACGTAGCCGGGAATGAGCAGTTCTTC. This encodes CASSLSDVAGNEQFF.

The rearrangement joins TRBV28 to TRBJ1-1; 7 nucleotides align to TRBD1. Germline trimming cut 3 bases from V and 6 bases from J; bases unmatched to any gene: 10. The CDR3 runs to 15 residues. Germline assignment: CDR1 MDHEN and CDR2 SYDVKM. Written as DNA, the CDR3 is TGTGCCAGCAGTTTTCTGACACAGGGGTTAGCTGAAGCTTTCTTT. It is translated as CASSFLTQGLAEAFF.

This chain uses TRBV9 with TRBJ2-3, with a tentative D call TRBD1 (6 bases). The CDR3 has 16 residues. Germline V gene lookup returns CDR1 SGDLS and CDR2 YYNGEE. The germline V and J ends were trimmed by 0 bases and 2 bases, with 13 bases remaining between them. CDR3 loop: CASSVAAGVNTDTQYF. CDR3 nucleotides: TGTGCCAGCAGCGTAGCGGCAGGGGTAAACACAGATACGCAGTATTTT.

CDR3 protein: CASSLWTSGTQETQYF. The CDR3, as DNA: TGTGCCAGCTCACTTTGGACTAGCGGAACACAAGAGACCCAGTACTTC. The chain uses TRBV18 and TRBJ2-5, with TRBD2 matching over 10 bases. CDR1 is KGHSH and CDR2 is LQKENI in the germline V gene. The CDR3 loop spans 16 amino acids. V was clipped by 4 bases and J by 2 bases; unmatched bases: 7. Using reference TRBV18 and TRBJ2-5 for the parts outside the CDR3, the full variable domain is NAGVMQNPRHLVRRRGQEARLRCSPMKGHSHVYWYRQLPEEGLKFMVYLQKENIIDESGMPKERFSAEFPKEGPSILRIQQVVRGDSAAYFCASSLWTSGTQETQYFGPGTRLLVL.

The genes are TRBV9 and TRBJ2-5; tentative D call: TRBD1 (6 bases). Looked up from germline, CDR1 is SGDLS and CDR2 is YYNGEE. The germline V and J ends were trimmed by 0 bases and 4 bases, with 10 bases remaining between them. The CDR3 loop spans 14 amino acids. Here the CDR3 reads CASSVVGAGETQYF. The CDR3, as DNA: TGTGCCAGCAGCGTAGTGGGGGCCGGAGAGACCCAGTACTTC.

The chain uses TRBV6-1 and TRBJ2-7; tentatively, D is TRBD1 (5 bases). The CDR3 extends over 15 amino acids. V was shortened by 2 bases and J by 7 bases, with 18 bases between the two germline ends. Germline assignment: CDR1 MNHNS and CDR2 SASEGT. CDR3 in amino acids: CASSEPRRGPEEQYF. CDR3 nucleotides: TGTGCCAGCAGTGAACCCAGAAGGGGCCCAGAAGAGCAGTACTTC.

The chain has TRBV6-5 and TRBJ2-2; possibly TRBD1 for D (6 bases). Per germline, CDR1 MNHEY and CDR2 SVGAGI. The CDR3 has 15 amino acids. The V and J ends lost 8 bases and 6 bases respectively, with 19 bases between them. In nucleotides, the CDR3 is TGTGCCAGCCAGCGAGAACAGGGAGTACCCGGGGAGCTGTTTTTT. It codes for CASQREQGVPGELFF.

This clone was detected only once. This chain joins TRBV2 and TRBJ2-2; TRBD2 matches 9 bases. V was pared by 6 bases and J by 6 bases, with 14 bases of the junction left unmatched. The CDR3 spans 17 residues. Germline V lookup: CDR1 SNHLY, CDR2 FYNNEI. The CDR3 DNA reads as TGTGCCAGCAGGGAGAGCGGCGGGGGGGCGGTTGCCGGGGAGCTGTTTTTT. It is translated as CASRESGGGAVAGELFF.

The chain combines TRBV5-1 with TRBJ2-2; 10 bases align to TRBD1. From germline, CDR1 is SGHRS and CDR2 YFSETQ. This CDR3 has 15 residues. The junction had 4 bases not matched to a gene; V was cut back by 4 bases and J by 4 bases. CDR3: CASSTRDRGTGELFF. As DNA, the CDR3 is TGCGCCAGCAGCACCCGGGACAGGGGCACCGGGGAGCTGTTTTTT.

The gene calls are TRBV15 and TRBJ1-5, with D hard to call. V dropped 3 bases and J dropped 6 bases, with 9 bases sitting between them. CDR1 and CDR2 from the germline V gene are LNHNV and YYDKDF (reference sequence). The length of the CDR3 is 13 residues. The chain's CDR3 is CATSSRVGQPQHF. CDR3 nucleotides: TGTGCCACCAGCAGCCGAGTTGGTCAGCCCCAGCATTTT.

CDR3 residues: CASSLERGIYNEQFF. CDR3 coding DNA: TGTGCCAGCAGCTTAGAGCGGGGGATCTACAATGAGCAGTTCTTC. This rearrangement joins TRBV7-9 to TRBJ2-1, with TRBD2 identical over 8 bases. J was trimmed by 3 bases and V by 1 base; bases with no gene match: 2. CDR1 and CDR2 from the germline V gene are SEHNR and FQNEAQ (reference sequence). The CDR3 spans 15 residues.

V usage is TRBV28 and J usage is TRBJ2-7, with TRBD1 matching over 8 bases. V trimming: 5 bases; J trimming: 8 bases; junction bases outside the gene matches: 11. The CDR3 has 14 residues. From germline, CDR1 is MDHEN and CDR2 SYDVKM. Written as DNA, the CDR3 is TGTGCCAGCAGTACCCCAGACAGGGGATTAAAGCAGTACTTC. This gives the protein CASSTPDRGLKQYF.

This clone occurred a few times. The chain uses TRBV5-1 and TRBJ1-2; D unclear. The ends were cut back, 0 bases at V and 1 base at J, with 7 bases in the middle. Germline values: CDR1 SGHRS, CDR2 YFSETQ. The CDR3 has 14 amino acids. CDR3: CASSLAAYNYGYTF. DNA for the CDR3: TGCGCCAGCAGCTTGGCCGCCTATAACTATGGCTACACCTTC.

This rearrangement joins TRBV29-1 to TRBJ2-7, with D maybe TRBD1 (6 bases). Trimming took 7 bases from V and 5 from J, leaving 18 bases between them. This CDR3 spans 13 amino acids. The germline V gene encodes CDR1 SQVTM and CDR2 ANQGSEA. The DNA of the CDR3 is TGCAGCGCCGGACACAGGGTGGGGGACGAGCAGTACTTC. Its translation: CSAGHRVGDEQYF.